This entry features one T cell receptor beta chain sequence. This entry belongs to a study of blood T cell repertoires in COVID-19. Germline-derived CDR1 and CDR2 are SGDLS and YYNGEE. The CDR3 runs to 14 residues. Trimming took 3 bases from V and 4 from J, leaving 12 bases between them. Assay used: immunoSEQ multiplex PCR; TCRdb lists only in-frame clones, some missing. The data contain around 170,000 clones, around 84% of them singletons. The specimen sequenced was peripheral blood. The gene calls are TRBV9 and TRBJ2-3; possible D gene TRBD2, 5 bases. This clonotype was obtained from a man aged 45 to 65 with active or convalescent COVID-19. CDR3 in amino acids: CASSEDVGADTQYF. The DNA of the CDR3 is TGTGCCAGCAGCGAGGACGTCGGGGCAGATACGCAGTATTTT.